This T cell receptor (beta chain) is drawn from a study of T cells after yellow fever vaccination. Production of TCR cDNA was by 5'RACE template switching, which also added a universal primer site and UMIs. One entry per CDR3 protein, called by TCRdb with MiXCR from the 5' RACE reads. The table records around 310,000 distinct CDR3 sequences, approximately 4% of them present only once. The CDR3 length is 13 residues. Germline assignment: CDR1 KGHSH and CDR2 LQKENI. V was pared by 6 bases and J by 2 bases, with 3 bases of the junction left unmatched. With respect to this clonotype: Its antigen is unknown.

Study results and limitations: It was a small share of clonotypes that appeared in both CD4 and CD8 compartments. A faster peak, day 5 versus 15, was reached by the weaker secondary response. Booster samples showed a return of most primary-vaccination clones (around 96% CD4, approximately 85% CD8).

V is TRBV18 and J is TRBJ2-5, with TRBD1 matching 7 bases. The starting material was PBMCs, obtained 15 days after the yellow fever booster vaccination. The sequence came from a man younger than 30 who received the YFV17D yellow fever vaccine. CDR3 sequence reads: CASSGDRQETQYF. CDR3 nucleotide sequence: TGTGCCAGCTCTGGGGACAGACAAGAGACCCAGTACTTC.